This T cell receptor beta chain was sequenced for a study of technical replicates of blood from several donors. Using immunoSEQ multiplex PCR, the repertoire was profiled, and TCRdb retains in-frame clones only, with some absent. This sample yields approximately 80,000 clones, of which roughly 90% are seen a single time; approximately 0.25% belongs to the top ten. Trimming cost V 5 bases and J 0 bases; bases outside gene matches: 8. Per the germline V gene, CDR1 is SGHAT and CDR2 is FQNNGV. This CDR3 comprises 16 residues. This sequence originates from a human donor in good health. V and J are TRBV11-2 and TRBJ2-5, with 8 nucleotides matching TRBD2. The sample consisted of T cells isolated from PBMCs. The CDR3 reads CASSHGLALNQETQYF. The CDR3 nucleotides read TGTGCCAGCAGCCACGGACTAGCCCTAAACCAAGAGACCCAGTACTTC.